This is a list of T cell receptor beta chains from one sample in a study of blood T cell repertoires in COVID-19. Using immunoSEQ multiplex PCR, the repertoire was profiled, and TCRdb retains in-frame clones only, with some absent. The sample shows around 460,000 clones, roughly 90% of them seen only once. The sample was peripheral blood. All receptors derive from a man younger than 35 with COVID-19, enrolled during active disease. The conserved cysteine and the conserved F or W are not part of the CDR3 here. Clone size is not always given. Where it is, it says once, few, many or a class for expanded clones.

cdr3_aa: ASSFTAGPLTGELF
clone_size: .
v_call: TRBV7-6

cdr3_aa: ASSLAGASYEQY
clone_size: once
v_call: TRBV4-2

cdr3_aa: ATSSQGEWETQY
clone_size: .
v_call: TRBV15

cdr3_aa: SVRTGANTEAF
clone_size: .
v_call: TRBV29-1

cdr3_aa: ASRRGGDYEQY
clone_size: .
v_call: TRBV7-8

cdr3_aa: ASSLGGTGYNEQF
clone_size: .
v_call: TRBV7-2

cdr3_aa: ASSPGLGYEQY
clone_size: once
v_call: TRBV12-3/TRBV12-4

cdr3_aa: ASSLTVETQY
clone_size: .
v_call: TRBV12-3/TRBV12-4

cdr3_aa: ASTIQGYDGYT
clone_size: .
v_call: TRBV2

cdr3_aa: SAPYYNEQF
clone_size: .
v_call: TRBV20-1

cdr3_aa: ASSPLRGGAYEQY
clone_size: .
v_call: TRBV6-5

cdr3_aa: ASSPGQASYEQY
clone_size: few
v_call: TRBV13

cdr3_aa: ASSPGLAPSYNEQF
clone_size: once
v_call: TRBV19

cdr3_aa: ASSLGRGRNTEAF
clone_size: .
v_call: TRBV7-6

cdr3_aa: ASRLQGTGELF
clone_size: .
v_call: TRBV12-3/TRBV12-4

cdr3_aa: ASSLEQGAIGEQF
clone_size: .
v_call: TRBV7-6

cdr3_aa: ATGDRSDSTDTQY
clone_size: .
v_call: TRBV28

cdr3_aa: ASSQPGGTSPLH
clone_size: .
v_call: TRBV3-1/TRBV3-2

cdr3_aa: ASSLGGIYNEQF
clone_size: .
v_call: TRBV11-2

cdr3_aa: ASSMYRNTEAF
clone_size: .
v_call: TRBV11-3

cdr3_aa: ASSRGQGSYGYT
clone_size: .
v_call: TRBV7-6

cdr3_aa: ASSESSLFSSYNSPLH
clone_size: .
v_call: TRBV10-2

cdr3_aa: ASSSRRGVNTEAF
clone_size: .
v_call: TRBV5-4

cdr3_aa: ASSLDRGSNQPQH
clone_size: .
v_call: TRBV5-6

cdr3_aa: ASSAGDSGANVLT
clone_size: .
v_call: TRBV5-1

cdr3_aa: ATSAAGSSYNEQF
clone_size: .
v_call: TRBV24-1

cdr3_aa: ASSRDTAGIAYEQY
clone_size: .
v_call: TRBV21-1

cdr3_aa: ASSFGTGNEAF
clone_size: .
v_call: TRBV12-3/TRBV12-4

cdr3_aa: ASSWTGTNEKLF
clone_size: few
v_call: TRBV5-1

cdr3_aa: ASSQDVQQETQY
clone_size: .
v_call: TRBV3-1/TRBV3-2

cdr3_aa: ASSLISTVPYEQY
clone_size: .
v_call: TRBV7-8

cdr3_aa: ASSINSGRGAPQH
clone_size: .
v_call: TRBV19

cdr3_aa: ASSIVGGTGTEAF
clone_size: .
v_call: TRBV19

cdr3_aa: ASSLGQTPHTGELF
clone_size: .
v_call: TRBV6-5

cdr3_aa: SAGQAYEQY
clone_size: .
v_call: TRBV20-1

cdr3_aa: ATSRDLSGNTIY
clone_size: .
v_call: TRBV15

cdr3_aa: ASSNTETQY
clone_size: .
v_call: TRBV12-3/TRBV12-4

cdr3_aa: ASSYSFVTSETQY
clone_size: once
v_call: TRBV6-5

cdr3_aa: ASGLGTSGDYEQY
clone_size: .
v_call: TRBV12-5

cdr3_aa: ASSPDRADYGYT
clone_size: .
v_call: TRBV7-8

cdr3_aa: AISESWDNTYEQY
clone_size: many
v_call: TRBV10-3

cdr3_aa: ASRNQGEDTQY
clone_size: .
v_call: TRBV2

cdr3_aa: ASSSVGGRETQY
clone_size: once
v_call: TRBV11-3

cdr3_aa: ASSIYRGQYEQY
clone_size: .
v_call: TRBV19

cdr3_aa: ASSRGQTNYGYT
clone_size: .
v_call: TRBV18

cdr3_aa: ASNQRAGTEAF
clone_size: .
v_call: TRBV7-2

cdr3_aa: ASSSRRERGDTQY
clone_size: .
v_call: TRBV6-6

cdr3_aa: ASSGGTSGRKSQDGTQY
clone_size: .
v_call: TRBV5-4

cdr3_aa: ASSENSDYEQY
clone_size: .
v_call: TRBV10-1

cdr3_aa: AISTGFYEQY
clone_size: .
v_call: TRBV10-3

cdr3_aa: ASSSLSRGQPQH
clone_size: few
v_call: TRBV7-9

cdr3_aa: ASSWAGGARYEQY
clone_size: .
v_call: TRBV27

cdr3_aa: ASSSSLAPNEQF
clone_size: .
v_call: TRBV11-2

cdr3_aa: ASSRGFSTDTQY
clone_size: .
v_call: TRBV5-4